This TCR beta chain derives from a study of blood T cell repertoires in COVID-19. At the level of the study: Acute and convalescent COVID-19 specimens originated in the United States, Italy and Spain. T cells, B-cell-depleted T cells, or PBMCs supplied cDNA or gDNA.

Looked up from germline, CDR1 is MNHEY and CDR2 is SMNVEV (reference sequence). V shed 4 bases and J shed 1 base, with 11 bases lying between them. CDR3 length: 14 residues. Original analysis: Nucleated cell number was recorded as an estimate derived from reference gene primer amplification. Profiled with immunoSEQ multiplex PCR; TCRdb holds only in-frame clones, not every one. V and J calls and clone size are those listed in that table; D and trimming were worked out from the DNA. The sample lists 150,000 to 190,000 clones, 80% to 90% occurring once. Sequenced sample: peripheral blood. This TCR was recovered from a woman in her 70s with acute or convalescent COVID-19. V usage is TRBV27 and J usage is TRBJ2-7, with a weak D call TRBD1 (5 bases). CDR3 region: CASSWGATSYEQYF. DNA for the CDR3: TGTGCCAGCAGTTGGGGCGCAACTTCCTACGAGCAGTACTTC.